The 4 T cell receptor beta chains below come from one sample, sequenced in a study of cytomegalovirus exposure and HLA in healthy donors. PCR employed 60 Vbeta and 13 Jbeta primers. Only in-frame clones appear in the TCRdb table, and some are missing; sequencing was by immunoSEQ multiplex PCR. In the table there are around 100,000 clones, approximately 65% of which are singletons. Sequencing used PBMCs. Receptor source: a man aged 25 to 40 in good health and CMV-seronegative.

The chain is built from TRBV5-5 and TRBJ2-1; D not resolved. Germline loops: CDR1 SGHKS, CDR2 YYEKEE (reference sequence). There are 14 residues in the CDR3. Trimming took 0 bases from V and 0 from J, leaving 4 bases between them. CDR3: CASSLDNSYNEQFF. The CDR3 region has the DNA TGTGCCAGCAGCTTGGATAACTCCTACAATGAGCAGTTCTTC.

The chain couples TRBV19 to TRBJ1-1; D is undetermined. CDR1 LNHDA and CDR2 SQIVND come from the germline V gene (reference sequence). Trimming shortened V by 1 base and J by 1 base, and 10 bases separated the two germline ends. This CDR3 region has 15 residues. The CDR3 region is CASSIGTTSNTEAFF. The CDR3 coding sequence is TGTGCCAGTAGTATAGGTACAACATCGAACACTGAAGCTTTCTTT.

Written as DNA, the CDR3 is TGTGCCAGCAGTCGTGGACAGGGGGGCTATGGCTACACCTTC. It is translated as CASSRGQGGYGYTF. V gene TRBV7-9 combines with J gene TRBJ1-2; the match to TRBD1 covers 10 bases. The CDR3 covers 14 residues. Trimming cost V 6 bases and J 4 bases; bases outside gene matches: 5. In germline, CDR1 is SEHNR, CDR2 FQNEAQ (reference sequence).

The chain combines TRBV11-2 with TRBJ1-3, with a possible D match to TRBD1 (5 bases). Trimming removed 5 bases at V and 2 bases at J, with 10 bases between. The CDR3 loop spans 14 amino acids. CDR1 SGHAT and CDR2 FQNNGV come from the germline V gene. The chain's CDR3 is CASSPRETGNTIYF. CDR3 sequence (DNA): TGTGCCAGCAGCCCCAGGGAAACTGGAAACACCATATATTTT.